This T cell receptor beta chain was recorded in a study of CD8+CD57+ T cells in acquired aplastic anemia. As for the study in general: Average CD4+ read depth in healthy donors was around 10 million reads. Study-wide results and limits: Found in both controls and patients were around 31 CD8+ CDR3 sequences.

Using genomic DNA as the template, TCR beta VDJ and CDR3 profiling was carried out. TCRdb analysed the reads with MiXCR anew, one entry per CDR3 protein. The sample lists approximately 99,000 distinct CDR3 sequences; around 49% were seen once. V dropped 7 bases and J dropped 4; count of bases not matched to a gene: 9. Germline CDR1 and CDR2: SNHLY and FYNNEI. The CDR3 covers 14 residues. This clonotype appeared a few times. Its antigen remains unidentified. The chain joins TRBV2 to TRBJ1-1; 7 nucleotides align to TRBD1. The TCR originated in a human donor in good health, serving as a control. Source material: sorted CD4+, CD8+, or CD8+CD57+ T cells (not recorded which) from PBMCs. CDR3 DNA sequence: TGTGCCAGCACTCGACAGGGCGGCAGCACTGAAGCTTTCTTT. Residues: CASTRQGGSTEAFF.